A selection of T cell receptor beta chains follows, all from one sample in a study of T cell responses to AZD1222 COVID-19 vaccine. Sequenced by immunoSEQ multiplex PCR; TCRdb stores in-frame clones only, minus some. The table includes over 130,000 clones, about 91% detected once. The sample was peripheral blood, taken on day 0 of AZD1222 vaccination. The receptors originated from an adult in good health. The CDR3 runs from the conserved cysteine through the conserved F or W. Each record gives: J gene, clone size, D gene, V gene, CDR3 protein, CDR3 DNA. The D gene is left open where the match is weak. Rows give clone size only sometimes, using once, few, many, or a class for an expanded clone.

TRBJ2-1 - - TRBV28 CASSLFPFSGGNEQFF TGTGCCAGCAGTTTATTCCCCTTTAGCGGTGGAAATGAGCAGTTCTTC
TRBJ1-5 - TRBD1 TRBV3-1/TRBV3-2 CASSPGTGHQPQHF TGTGCCAGCAGCCCTGGGACAGGGCATCAGCCCCAGCATTTT
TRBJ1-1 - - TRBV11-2 CASSLLPGLNTEAFF TGTGCCAGCAGCTTATTGCCGGGATTGAATACTGAAGCTTTCTTT
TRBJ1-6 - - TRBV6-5 CASPKDGVNSPLHF TGTGCCAGCCCCAAGGACGGAGTCAATTCACCCCTCCACTTT
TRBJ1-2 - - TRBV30 CAWTRAAYGYTF TGTGCCTGGACTAGGGCTGCCTATGGCTACACCTTC
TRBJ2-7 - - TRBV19 CASTGHKGSGEQYF TGTGCCAGCACGGGACACAAGGGTTCTGGCGAGCAGTACTTC
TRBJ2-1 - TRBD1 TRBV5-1 CASSPGQGLHEQFF TGCGCCAGCAGCCCGGGACAGGGGCTCCATGAGCAGTTCTTC
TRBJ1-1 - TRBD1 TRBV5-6 CASSLDRGRPRDTEAFF TGTGCCAGCAGCCTAGACAGGGGGCGCCCCCGGGACACTGAAGCTTTCTTT
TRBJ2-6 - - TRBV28 CASRPPGGVGANVLTF TGTGCCAGCAGACCCCCGGGGGGCGTTGGGGCCAACGTCCTGACTTTC
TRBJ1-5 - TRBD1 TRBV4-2 CASSLRQGNEPQHF TGTGCCAGCAGCCTTAGACAGGGGAATGAGCCCCAGCATTTT
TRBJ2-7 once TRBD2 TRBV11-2 CASSLASGRVLYEQYF TGTGCCAGCAGCTTAGCTAGCGGGAGAGTTCTTTACGAGCAGTACTTC
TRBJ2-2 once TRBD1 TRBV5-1 CASSPRTGDTGELFF TGCGCCAGCAGCCCCCGGACAGGGGACACCGGGGAGCTGTTTTTT
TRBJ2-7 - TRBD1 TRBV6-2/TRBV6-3 CASSTRPGQGTYEQYF TGTGCCAGCAGCACTCGACCGGGACAGGGGACGTACGAGCAGTACTTC
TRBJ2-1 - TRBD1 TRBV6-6 CASNFGGDRDSNEQFF TGTGCCAGCAACTTTGGGGGGGACAGGGATAGCAATGAGCAGTTCTTC
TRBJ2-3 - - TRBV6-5 CASSYRAASTDTQYF TGTGCCAGCAGTTACCGAGCGGCTAGCACAGATACGCAGTATTTT
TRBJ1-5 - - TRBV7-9 CASSLEDSNQPQHF TGTGCCAGCAGCTTAGAGGACAGTAATCAGCCCCAGCATTTT
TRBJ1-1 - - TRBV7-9 CASSLVANTEAFF TGTGCCAGCAGCTTAGTGGCGAACACTGAAGCTTTCTTT
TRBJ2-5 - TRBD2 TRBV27 CASRRGRETQYF TGTGCCAGCAGGCGGGGGAGGGAGACCCAGTACTTC
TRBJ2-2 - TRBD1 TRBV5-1 CASRQGMGTGELFF TGCGCCAGCAGACAGGGGATGGGCACCGGGGAGCTGTTTTTT